Below, 13 T cell receptor beta chains from the same sample are listed, as sequenced in a study of OX40 agonist ivuxolimab in advanced cancers. Here immunoSEQ multiplex PCR was the method, and the copy in TCRdb shows in-frame clones only, minus some. The table shows approximately 66,000 clones, with 65% to 90% occurring only once. The source material was CD4+ or CD8+ T cells sorted from blood, sampled in a trial of the OX40 agonist ivuxolimab. The receptors were sampled from an adult with an advanced solid tumor such as melanoma, head and neck, liver or kidney cancer.

The J gene is TRBJ2-3, the V gene TRBV11-3, with D tentatively TRBD2 (5 bases). Trimming stripped 3 bases from V and 4 bases from J, with 11 bases between. Germline V gene sequence: CDR1 SGHNT, CDR2 YENEEA. The CDR3 covers 14 residues. The DNA of the CDR3 is TGTGCCAGCAGCTTTGGGGTCGGGGCAGATACGCAGTATTTT. As protein: CASSFGVGADTQYF.

The chain couples TRBV9 to TRBJ2-7, with D uncertain. The germline V gene has CDR1 SGDLS and CDR2 YYNGEE. Trimming pared 2 bases from V and 3 bases from J, leaving 9 bases between. The CDR3 is made up of 13 amino acids. In DNA form, the CDR3 reads TGTGCCAGCAGCGTGGACGGATACTACGAGCAGTACTTC. It yields the protein CASSVDGYYEQYF.

The rearrangement links TRBV27 to TRBJ1-1; no definite D call. CDR3 length: 13 residues. Trimming took off 1 base at V and 11 bases at J, with 14 bases between the two ends. Germline CDR1 reads MNHEY; CDR2 reads SMNVEV (reference sequence). Here the CDR3 DNA reads TGTGCCAGCAGTTTATATGAATCCGCGGGGGCTTTCTTT. It translates to CASSLYESAGAFF.

This chain uses TRBV6-5 with TRBJ1-5; no reliable D call. The length of the CDR3 is 14 residues. Trimming pared 6 bases from V and 1 base from J, leaving 10 bases between. Germline V gene sequence: CDR1 MNHEY, CDR2 SVGAGI. CDR3 coding DNA: TGTGCCAGCAGCCGACTTGGAAGCAATCAGCCCCAGCATTTT. Protein sequence: CASSRLGSNQPQHF.

The chain carries TRBV11-2 and TRBJ1-3; D not certain. The CDR3 spans 14 residues. Per the germline V gene, CDR1 is SGHAT and CDR2 is FQNNGV. Trimming removed 7 bases at V and 0 bases at J, with 10 bases between. The CDR3, as DNA: TGTGCCAGCACCCGCGTGGACTCTGGAAACACCATATATTTT. Translation gives CASTRVDSGNTIYF.

CDR3 in DNA: TGTGCCAGCTCAGACAGGGGGAATGAAAAACTGTTTTTT. Encoded protein: CASSDRGNEKLFF. The rearrangement joins TRBV6-6 to TRBJ1-4; TRBD1 aligns across 9 bases. CDR3 length: 13 residues. V gave up 8 bases and J gave up 5 bases; unmatched junction bases: 3. The germline V gene encodes CDR1 MNHNY and CDR2 SVGAGI (reference sequence).

In nucleotides, the CDR3 is TGTGCCAGCACCCAAGTGGGGGCTCGCAGGGATGGCTACACCTTC. As protein: CASTQVGARRDGYTF. This chain connects TRBV6-1 to TRBJ1-2; the D gene is possibly TRBD1 (6 bases). This CDR3 has 15 amino acids. CDR1 MNHNS and CDR2 SASEGT come from the germline V gene. The germline V and J ends were trimmed by 7 bases and 6 bases, with 21 bases remaining between them.

This sequence joins TRBV21-1 and TRBJ2-5; TRBD2 is taken as the D call from the table, unchecked against the DNA. TRBV21-1 is designated a pseudogene. This CDR3 has 13 amino acids. CDR3 DNA sequence: TGTGCCAGCCCACGGGGTCTTCAAGAGACCCAGTACTTC. Its protein is CASPRGLQETQYF.

The chain has TRBV7-6 and TRBJ1-1; D is ambiguous. The CDR3 spans 13 residues. Trimming stripped 2 bases from V and 2 bases from J, with 6 bases between. Germline lookup yields CDR1 SGHVS and CDR2 FNYEAQ. Here the CDR3 reads CASSLTANTEAFF. Here the CDR3 DNA reads TGTGCCAGCAGCTTAACAGCTAACACTGAAGCTTTCTTT. Supplemented by reference TRBV7-6 and TRBJ1-1, the full variable domain reads GAGVSQSPRYKVTKRGQDVALRCDPISGHVSLYWYRQALGQGPEFLTYFNYEAQQDKSGLPNDRFSAERPEGSISTLTIQRTEQRDSAMYRCASSLTANTEAFFGQGTRLTVV.

This sequence joins TRBV11-2 and TRBJ1-1; D possibly corresponds to TRBD1 (5 bases). V was clipped by 5 bases and J by 3 bases, with 13 bases between them. From germline, CDR1 is SGHAT and CDR2 FQNNGV. The CDR3 covers 14 residues. CDR3 in DNA: TGTGCCAGCAGCCCTGGGACGTCTTACACTGAAGCTTTCTTT. Its translation is CASSPGTSYTEAFF.

Points on this clone: One end of the junction varies from germline; a read error may be responsible. V is TRBV5-1 and J is TRBJ2-4; D remains ambiguous. The CDR3 length is 13 residues. Germline V CDR1 and CDR2: SGHRS, YFSETQ. CDR3 loop: CASSLDGRDVSSF. CDR3 in DNA: TGCGCCAGCAGCTTGGATGGCAGAGACGTTTCGAGCTTC.

This chain joins TRBV21-1 and TRBJ2-3; TRBD2 is taken as the D call from the table, unchecked against the DNA. TRBV21-1 counts as a pseudogene. This CDR3 is 14 amino acids long. CDR3 DNA sequence: TGTGCCAGCAGCAAGGGGGGGATTGCAGATACGCAGTATTTT. This encodes CASSKGGIADTQYF.

This clone came up once. One end of the junction fails to match germline, which may point to a read error. This chain joins TRBV18 and TRBJ2-5; perhaps TRBD2 as D (6 bases). The CDR3 spans 16 residues. Germline V gene data show CDR1 as KGHSH and CDR2 as LQKENI. In DNA form, the CDR3 reads TGTGCCGGCTCACATGACGCGGGAAGATTACAAGAGACCCAGTACTTC. This codes for CAGSHDAGRLQETQYF.